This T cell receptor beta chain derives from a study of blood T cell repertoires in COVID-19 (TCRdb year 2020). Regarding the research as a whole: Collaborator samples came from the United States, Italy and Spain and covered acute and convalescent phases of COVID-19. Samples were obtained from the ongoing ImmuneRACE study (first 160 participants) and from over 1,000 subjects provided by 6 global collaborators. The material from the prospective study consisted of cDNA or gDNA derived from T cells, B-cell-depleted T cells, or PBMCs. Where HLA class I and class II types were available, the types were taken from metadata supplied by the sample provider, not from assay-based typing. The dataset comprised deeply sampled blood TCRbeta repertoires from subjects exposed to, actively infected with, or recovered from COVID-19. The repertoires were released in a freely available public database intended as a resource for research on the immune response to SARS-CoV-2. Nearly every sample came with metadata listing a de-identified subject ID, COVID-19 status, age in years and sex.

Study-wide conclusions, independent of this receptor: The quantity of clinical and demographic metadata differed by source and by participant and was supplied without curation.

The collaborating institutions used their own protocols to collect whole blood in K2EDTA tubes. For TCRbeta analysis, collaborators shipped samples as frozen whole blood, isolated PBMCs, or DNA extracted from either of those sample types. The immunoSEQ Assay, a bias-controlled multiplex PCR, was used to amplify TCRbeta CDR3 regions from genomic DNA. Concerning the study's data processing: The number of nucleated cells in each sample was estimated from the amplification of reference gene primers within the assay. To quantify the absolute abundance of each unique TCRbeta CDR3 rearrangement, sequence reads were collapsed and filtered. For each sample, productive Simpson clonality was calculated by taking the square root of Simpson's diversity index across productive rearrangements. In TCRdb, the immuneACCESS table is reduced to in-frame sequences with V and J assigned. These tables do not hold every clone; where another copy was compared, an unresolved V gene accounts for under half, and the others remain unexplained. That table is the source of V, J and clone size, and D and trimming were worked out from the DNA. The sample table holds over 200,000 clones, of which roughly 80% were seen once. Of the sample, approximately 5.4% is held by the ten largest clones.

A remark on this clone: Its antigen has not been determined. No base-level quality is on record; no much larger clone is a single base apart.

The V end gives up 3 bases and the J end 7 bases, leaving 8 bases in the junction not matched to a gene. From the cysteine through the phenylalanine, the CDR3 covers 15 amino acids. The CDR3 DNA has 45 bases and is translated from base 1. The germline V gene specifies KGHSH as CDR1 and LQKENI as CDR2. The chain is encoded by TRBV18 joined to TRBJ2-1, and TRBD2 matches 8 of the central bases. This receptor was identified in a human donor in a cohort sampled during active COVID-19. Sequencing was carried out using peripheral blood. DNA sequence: TGTGCCAGCTCACCTCCAAGCGGGAGAGGTAATGAGCAGTTCTTC. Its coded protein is CASSPPSGRGNEQFF.